These 15 T cell receptor beta chains were all obtained from the same sample, sequenced in a study of CD8 T cells in Susac syndrome. Roughly 0.45 to 1 ug RNA was reverse transcribed with random hexamers. One entry per CDR3 protein results from TCRdb running MiXCR on the immunoSEQ multiplex PCR reads. This sample has under 150,000 distinct CDR3 sequences, with around 75% found just once. What was sequenced was CD8+ T cells from PBMCs. The origin of the receptors is a human donor with multiple sclerosis.

This clonotype appeared once. V gene TRBV7-9 combines with J gene TRBJ1-2, with 7 bases that match TRBD1. Germline CDR1 is SEHNR and CDR2 is FQNEAQ (reference sequence). With 4 bases clipped from V and 8 bases from J, the junction kept 4 bases outside the gene matches. The CDR3 totals 12 residues. The CDR3 is CASSYRQGGYTF. CDR3 sequence (DNA): TGTGCCAGCAGCTATCGACAGGGAGGCTACACCTTC. The full variable domain, rest sourced from reference TRBV7-9 and TRBJ1-2, is DTGVSQNPRHKITKRGQNVTFRCDPISEHNRLYWYRQTLGQGPEFLTYFQNEAQLEKSRLLSDRFSAERPKGSFSTLEIQRTEQGDSAMYLCASSYRQGGYTFGSGTRLTVV.

This chain uses TRBV6-2 or TRBV6-3 with TRBJ2-1, with 7 positions matching TRBD2. Germline CDR1 MNHEY, CDR2 SVGEGT. V was clipped by 0 bases and J by 8 bases; unmatched bases: 13. The CDR3 sequence is 17 residues long. CDR3 coding DNA: TGTGCCAGCAGTTACTCGATTCCTAGCGGTCACGCGCATGAGCAGTTCTTC. This codes for CASSYSIPSGHAHEQFF.

The CDR3 bases are TGCAGTGCTAGGCGACTAGCGCGCCACAATGAGCAGTTCTTC. Protein: CSARRLARHNEQFF. The V gene is TRBV20-1, the J gene TRBJ2-1; 8 positions agree with TRBD2. J gave up 5 bases and V 3 bases, and 6 bases lay outside the gene matches. Germline V gene lookup returns CDR1 DFQATT and CDR2 SNEGSKA (reference sequence). This CDR3 is 14 amino acids long.

This clonotype was observed a handful of times. The chain links TRBV5-1 to TRBJ2-7; TRBD1 matches 7 bases. The CDR3 consists of 14 residues. Trimming cost V 4 bases and J 4 bases; bases outside gene matches: 8. Germline-derived CDR1 and CDR2 are SGHRS and YFSETQ. CDR3 coding DNA: TGCGCCAGCAGCCCCCGGGGACAGTCTTACGAGCAGTACTTC. Its protein product is CASSPRGQSYEQYF.

The chain links TRBV27 to TRBJ1-6; D may be TRBD1 (5 bases). The CDR3 has 15 amino acids. The ends were cut back, 6 bases at V and 7 bases at J, with 16 bases in the middle. The germline CDR1 and CDR2 sequences are MNHEY and SMNVEV (reference sequence). The CDR3 spells CASRPRDGLNSPLHF. CDR3 sequence (DNA): TGTGCCAGCAGGCCAAGGGACGGGCTAAATTCACCCCTCCACTTT.

The V gene is TRBV7-9, the J gene TRBJ1-1; D is possibly TRBD1 (6 bases). Per germline, CDR1 SEHNR and CDR2 FQNEAQ (reference sequence). V was trimmed by 5 bases and J by 5 bases, leaving 15 bases between them. The CDR3 extends over 14 amino acids. The DNA of the CDR3 is TGTGCCAGCAGCATACAGGGTAGGAAAACTGAAGCTTTCTTT. Translation gives CASSIQGRKTEAFF. Full variable domain (remainder filled in from reference TRBV7-9 and TRBJ1-1): DTGVSQNPRHKITKRGQNVTFRCDPISEHNRLYWYRQTLGQGPEFLTYFQNEAQLEKSRLLSDRFSAERPKGSFSTLEIQRTEQGDSAMYLCASSIQGRKTEAFFGQGTRLTVV.

The CDR3 region has the DNA TGTGCCAGCAGCTCACAGACTAATGAGCAGTTCTTC. It yields the protein CASSSQTNEQFF. V is TRBV5-6 and J is TRBJ2-1; D is unclear. The V end was cut by 3 bases, the J end by 7 bases, with 8 bases between. This CDR3 comprises 12 residues. Per the germline V gene, CDR1 is SGHDT and CDR2 is YYEEEE.

In this sample, this clonotype turned up a few times. J is TRBJ2-7 and V is TRBV7-9, with 11 bases that match TRBD1. The CDR3 covers 16 residues. The junction had 2 bases not matched to a gene; V was cut back by 0 bases and J by 1 base. The V gene's germline CDR1 is SEHNR and CDR2 FQNEAQ (reference sequence). The CDR3 sequence is CASSLAGTGGSYEQYV. As DNA, the CDR3 is TGTGCCAGCAGCTTAGCCGGGACAGGGGGTTCCTACGAGCAGTACGTC.

This rearrangement joins TRBV20-1 to TRBJ2-1; no firm D call. Germline V gives CDR1 DFQATT, CDR2 SNEGSKA (reference sequence). CDR3 length: 13 residues. V lost 5 bases and J lost 7, with 15 bases in between. For the CDR3, the DNA is TGCAGTGCTGTGAAACCGGACGAGAATGAGCAGTTCTTC. Protein product: CSAVKPDENEQFF.

On this clonotype: The germline gene is not matched at one end of the junction; a read error may be the cause. This chain joins TRBV19 and TRBJ1-5, with D possibly matching TRBD1 (6 bases). Germline values: CDR1 LNHDA, CDR2 SQIVND (reference sequence). The CDR3 runs to 14 residues. The CDR3 DNA follows: TGTGCTAGTACGCCCACAGGGCTCTTTCAGCCCCAGCATTTT. Translating it yields CASTPTGLFQPQHF. Full variable domain (missing parts from reference TRBV19 and TRBJ1-5): DGGITQSPKYLFRKEGQNVTLSCEQNLNHDAMYWYRQDPGQGLRLIYYSQIVNDFQKGDIAEGYSVSREKKESFPLTVTSAQKNPTAFYLCASTPTGLFQPQHFGDGTRLSIL.

The chain is built from TRBV4-1 and TRBJ2-3; 7 bases map to TRBD2. V was pared by 2 bases and J by 0 bases, with 11 bases of the junction left unmatched. The CDR3 runs to 18 residues. The germline V gene has CDR1 MGHRA and CDR2 YSYEKL. The CDR3 protein is CASSQPGPRGVSTDTQYF. CDR3 DNA: TGCGCCAGCAGCCAACCTGGCCCTCGGGGGGTGAGCACAGATACGCAGTATTTT.

There are a few counts of this clonotype. V is TRBV6-2 or TRBV6-3 and J is TRBJ2-7; D may be TRBD1 or TRBD2 (5 bases each). Germline V gene data show CDR1 as MNHEY and CDR2 as SVGEGT. The CDR3 contains 13 residues. Trimming shortened V by 4 bases and J by 3 bases, and 10 bases separated the two germline ends. CDR3 amino acids: CASSSGTVYEQYV. The DNA of the CDR3 is TGTGCCAGCAGTTCCGGGACGGTCTACGAGCAGTACGTC.

The V and J genes are TRBV12-3 or TRBV12-4 and TRBJ2-5, with a possible D match to TRBD2 (7 bases). The CDR3 loop spans 16 amino acids. With 6 bases removed from V and 5 bases from J, the gap between germline ends came to 22 bases. The CDR3 coding sequence is TGTGCCAGCAGCCTAGTAGGGATCAAGGGGGGGGAGACCCAGTACTTC. It encodes CASSLVGIKGGETQYF.

This clonotype was counted a few times. J is TRBJ1-1 and V is TRBV5-1; TRBD1 aligns across 7 bases. The CDR3 covers 13 residues. J was trimmed by 4 bases and V by 3 bases; bases with no gene match: 3. Germline V gene sequence: CDR1 SGHRS, CDR2 YFSETQ. The CDR3 DNA reads TGCGCCAGCAGCTCGACAGGGAGCACTGAAGCTTTCTTT. Residues: CASSSTGSTEAFF.

The V and J genes are TRBV27 and TRBJ1-1, with 7 bases lining up with TRBD1. This CDR3 spans 15 amino acids. Looked up from germline, CDR1 is MNHEY and CDR2 is SMNVEV (reference sequence). With V trimmed by 5 bases and J by 1 base, 7 bases remained unmatched. The CDR3 sequence is CASSPTGQPNTEAFF. CDR3 nucleotide sequence: TGTGCCAGCAGTCCCACGGGACAGCCGAACACTGAAGCTTTCTTT.